The clone carrying this TCR beta chain was seen a few times. Time point indicated: after trial treatment. Specified treatment: LDRT plus nivolumab, ipilimumab, low-dose cyclophosphamide and aspirin (RACIN trial). TRAV and TRBV primers primed cDNA for both TCRalpha and TCRbeta. It was with a constant-region primer and a V-primer adapter that TCRs were amplified over approximately 20 PCR cycles. In TCRdb, the reads were re-called with MiXCR into one record per CDR3 protein. The sample includes about 39,000 distinct CDR3 sequences, about a fifth seen only once; the top ten take about a tenth. Germline V gives CDR1 MDHEN, CDR2 SYDVKM. V was pared by 5 bases and J by 1 base, with 18 bases between. The CDR3 length is 17 residues. This sample is drawn from a study of low-dose radiotherapy and immunotherapy resistance in tumors.

The chain joins TRBV28 to TRBJ2-1; D not certain. The sequence was obtained from a female donor with ovarian cancer. This material consisted of PBMCs, taken after low-dose radiotherapy plus immunotherapy. This CDR3 reads CASSTIPWRTSYNEQFF. DNA for the CDR3: TGTGCCAGCAGTACCATCCCTTGGCGGACGTCCTACAATGAGCAGTTCTTC.